The present TCR beta chain was sequenced within a study of cytomegalovirus exposure and HLA in healthy donors. Study background: The approximately 710 first-cohort repertoires and the roughly 120 validation repertoires shared the same platform, a later analysis reported. Regarding the study as a whole: The study listed roughly 150 cytomegalovirus-associated TCR beta chains. Generally TCR sequences proved uncommon, though certain public TCRs appeared in numerous donors.

About this clone: Its antigen is unidentified.

V lost 8 bases, J lost 4 bases, and 9 bases lay in between. There are 12 residues in the CDR3. The germline gives CDR1 LNHDA, CDR2 SQIVND (reference sequence). The donors were in the approximately 120-subject validation cohort; that cohort was separate from the roughly 700-subject first cohort. Only in-frame clones appear in the TCRdb table, and some are missing; sequencing was by immunoSEQ multiplex PCR. This sample has 150,000 to 200,000 clones, with around 88% found just once. The sequenced sample was PBMCs. This sequence originates from a woman in her late teens or twenties in good health and CMV-seronegative. This chain uses TRBV19 with TRBJ1-5; a possible D gene is TRBD1 (6 bases). The CDR3 here is CASAQGNQPQHF. CDR3 bases: TGTGCCAGTGCCCAGGGGAATCAGCCCCAGCATTTT.